This T cell receptor (beta chain) was documented in a study of CD8 T cells in ankylosing spondylitis. Study results and caveats: Matched synovial fluid from ankylosing spondylitis patients was reported to be enriched for disease-linked clones. In ankylosing spondylitis blood, a motif of fewer than 10 highly homologous TCR beta variants appeared characteristic.

This clonotype was seen repeatedly, ten times or more. What it binds is unknown. Germline V gives CDR1 MNHNS, CDR2 SASEGT. Trimming took 6 bases from V and 3 from J; bases not matched to a gene: 6. This CDR3 is built from 14 residues. Generation of TCR beta libraries employed quantitative 5'-RACE incorporating molecular barcodes. TCRdb processed the 5' RACE reads anew with MiXCR; each CDR3 protein has one entry. The sample carries about 210,000 distinct CDR3 sequences, under 8.5% recorded once. This clonotype was obtained from a female donor with ankylosing spondylitis or in good health (not recorded which). Sequencing was done on a sample of blood, either unsorted or a sorted T cell fraction (not recorded which). This chain links TRBV6-1 with TRBJ1-1, with 8 bases aligning to TRBD1. Here the CDR3 reads CASSLDRGHTEAFF. CDR3 coding DNA: TGTGCCAGCAGCCTCGACAGGGGCCACACTGAAGCTTTCTTT.